This TCR beta chain was recorded in a study of blood T cell repertoires in COVID-19. Across the whole study: PBMCs, B-cell-depleted T cells, or T cells were the source of the cDNA or gDNA that made up the material.

The CDR3 loop spans 16 amino acids. CDR1 is LNHDA, CDR2 SQIVND, per germline (reference sequence). Trimming removed 7 bases from V and 0 bases from J, with 15 bases in between. Some clones are missing from TCRdb's copy, which holds only in-frame ones; the method was immunoSEQ multiplex PCR. The sample yields 200,000 to 250,000 clones, roughly 88% seen once. Seattle's enrolled individuals joined amid active infection and were then monitored longitudinally. This clone has a handful of counts. The sequenced material came from peripheral blood. The origin of this receptor is a woman under 40 with COVID-19, enrolled during active disease. The chain has TRBV19 and TRBJ1-4; tentative D call: TRBD1 (5 bases). The CDR3 DNA reads as TGTGCCAGTATTTCAAGTGGCAGGGCAACTAATGAAAAACTGTTTTTT. Protein sequence: CASISSGRATNEKLFF.